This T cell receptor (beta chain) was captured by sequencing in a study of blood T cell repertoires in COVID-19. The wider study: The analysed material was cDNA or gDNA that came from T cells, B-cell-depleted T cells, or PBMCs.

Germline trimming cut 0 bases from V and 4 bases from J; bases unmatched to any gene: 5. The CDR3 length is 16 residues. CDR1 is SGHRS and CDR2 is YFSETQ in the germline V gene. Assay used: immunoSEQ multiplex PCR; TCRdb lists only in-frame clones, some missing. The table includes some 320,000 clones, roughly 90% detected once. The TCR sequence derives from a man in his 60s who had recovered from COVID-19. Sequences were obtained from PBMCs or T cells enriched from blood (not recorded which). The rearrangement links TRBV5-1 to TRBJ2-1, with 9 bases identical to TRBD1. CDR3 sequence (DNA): TGCGCCAGCAGCTTGGATTCGGGACAGGGATACAATGAGCAGTTCTTC. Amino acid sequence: CASSLDSGQGYNEQFF. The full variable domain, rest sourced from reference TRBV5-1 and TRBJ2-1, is KAGVTQTPRYLIKTRGQQVTLSCSPISGHRSVSWYQQTPGQGLQFLFEYFSETQRNKGNFPGRFSGRQFSNSRSEMNVSTLELGDSALYLCASSLDSGQGYNEQFFGPGTRLTVL.